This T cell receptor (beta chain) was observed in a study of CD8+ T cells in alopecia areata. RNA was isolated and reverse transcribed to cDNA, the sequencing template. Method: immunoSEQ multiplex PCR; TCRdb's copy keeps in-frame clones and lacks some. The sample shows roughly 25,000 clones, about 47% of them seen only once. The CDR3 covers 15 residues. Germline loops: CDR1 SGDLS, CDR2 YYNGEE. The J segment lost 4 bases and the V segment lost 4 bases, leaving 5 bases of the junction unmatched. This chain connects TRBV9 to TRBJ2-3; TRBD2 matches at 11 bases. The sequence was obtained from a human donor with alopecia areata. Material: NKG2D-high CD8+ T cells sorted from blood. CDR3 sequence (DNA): TGTGCCAGCAGCATTAGCGGGAGGGGGGCAGATACGCAGTATTTT. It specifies CASSISGRGADTQYF.